The 23 T cell receptor beta chains listed next were all sequenced from one sample in a study of blood T cell repertoires in COVID-19. Data came from immunoSEQ multiplex PCR; TCRdb stores just in-frame clones and leaves some out. Of tens of thousands of clones in the sample, approximately 85% were seen once. The specimen sequenced was peripheral blood. These receptors were taken from a human donor in a cohort sampled during active COVID-19.

The rearrangement joins TRBV19 to TRBJ1-2, with a tentative D call TRBD1 (5 bases). Per germline, CDR1 LNHDA and CDR2 SQIVND (reference sequence). Trimming stripped 0 bases from V and 5 bases from J, with 10 bases between. The CDR3 is 14 residues long. The CDR3 sequence: CASSIDRPGYGYTF. The CDR3 coding sequence is TGTGCCAGTAGTATAGATCGACCAGGGTATGGCTACACCTTC.

This chain joins TRBV7-9 and TRBJ1-1; 10 bases are a match to TRBD1. This CDR3 has 14 amino acids. V shed 1 base, J shed 6 bases, and the junction held 2 bases outside the gene matches. Germline V gene lookup returns CDR1 SEHNR and CDR2 FQNEAQ (reference sequence). CDR3 in amino acids: CASSLDGTGAEAFF. CDR3 nucleotide sequence: TGTGCCAGCAGCTTAGACGGGACAGGGGCTGAAGCTTTCTTT.

The rearrangement links TRBV28 to TRBJ2-7; D unclear. With 5 bases removed from V and 1 base from J, the gap between germline ends came to 18 bases. Looked up from germline, CDR1 is MDHEN and CDR2 is SYDVKM. The CDR3 spans 16 residues. CDR3 sequence reads: CASSGEKRRLSYEQYF. DNA for the CDR3: TGTGCCAGCAGTGGAGAGAAGCGCCGTTTATCCTACGAGCAGTACTTC.

This clone showed up just a few times. The chain has TRBV2 and TRBJ1-2; tentatively, D is TRBD1 (5 bases). Germline V gene data show CDR1 as SNHLY and CDR2 as FYNNEI. CDR3 size: 14 residues. With 4 bases removed from V and 7 bases from J, the gap between germline ends came to 16 bases. CDR3: CASSVRGVIVGYTF. In DNA form, the CDR3 reads TGTGCCAGCAGTGTGCGGGGGGTGATCGTTGGCTACACCTTC.

The chain links TRBV9 to TRBJ1-4; D uncertain. Per the germline V gene, CDR1 is SGDLS and CDR2 is YYNGEE. CDR3 length: 15 amino acids. Trimming took off 4 bases at V and 3 bases at J, with 13 bases between the two ends. CDR3 sequence reads: CASSRSAGANEKLFF. In DNA form, the CDR3 reads TGTGCCAGCAGCCGGTCCGCCGGGGCTAATGAAAAACTGTTTTTT.

This clone occurred once. This chain joins TRBV12-3 or TRBV12-4 and TRBJ1-2; no definite D call. V lost 7 bases, J lost 8 bases, and 14 bases lay in between. The CDR3 spans 12 residues. This CDR3 reads CASILPTRGYTF. CDR3 coding DNA: TGTGCCAGCATTCTCCCGACGCGGGGCTACACCTTC.

V and J are TRBV27 and TRBJ1-1; 7 nucleotides match TRBD1. CDR3 length equals 13 residues. The germline V gene encodes CDR1 MNHEY and CDR2 SMNVEV (reference sequence). The V segment lost 4 bases and the J segment 4 bases; nucleotides outside the gene matches: 3. CDR3 nucleotide sequence: TGTGCCAGCAGTTCCTGGGACAGCACTGAAGCTTTCTTT. Its protein product is CASSSWDSTEAFF.

Details on this clone: The same CDR3 also results from other DNA sequences found in this sample. This chain uses TRBV9 with TRBJ2-5; D not resolved. Germline V CDR1 and CDR2: SGDLS, YYNGEE. Trimming removed 2 bases at V and 1 base at J, with 6 bases between. The CDR3 runs 13 residues. CDR3 nucleotides: TGTGCCAGCAGCGTTACAAGCCAAGAGACCCAGTACTTC. As protein: CASSVTSQETQYF. The full variable domain, completed using reference TRBV9 and TRBJ2-5, is DSGVTQTPKHLITATGQRVTLRCSPRSGDLSVYWYQQSLDQGLQFLIQYYNGEERAKGNILERFSAQQFPDLHSELNLSSLELGDSALYFCASSVTSQETQYFGPGTRLLVL.

The chain combines TRBV24-1 with TRBJ2-7; tentative D call: TRBD2 (6 bases). V was pared by 3 bases and J by 7 bases, with 12 bases between. This CDR3 region has 13 residues. In germline, CDR1 is KGHDR, CDR2 SFDVKD. Written as DNA, the CDR3 is TGTGCCACCAGTGATGGAGGGATGGGAGAGCAGTACTTC. It codes for CATSDGGMGEQYF.

V and J are TRBV6-5 and TRBJ1-2; weak D call: TRBD1 (6 bases). The CDR3 covers 13 residues. The V gene lost 4 bases and the J gene lost 6 bases, with 12 bases spanning the gap. CDR1 MNHEY and CDR2 SVGAGI come from the germline V gene. The CDR3 DNA is TGTGCCAGCAGTTTTTTGGGGGCCGATGGCTACACCTTC. As protein: CASSFLGADGYTF.

The chain employs TRBV7-7 and TRBJ2-5, with TRBD1 identical over 10 bases. Looked up from germline, CDR1 is SSHAT and CDR2 is FNYEAQ (reference sequence). The CDR3 length is 15 residues. The trim removed 1 base at V and 4 bases at J, leaving 3 bases unmatched. The CDR3 DNA follows: TGTGCCAGCAGCTTAGGACAGGGGGCCTCAGAGACCCAGTACTTC. Its protein product is CASSLGQGASETQYF.

The rearrangement joins TRBV29-1 to TRBJ2-7; maybe TRBD1 (5 bases). Germline CDR1 SQVTM, CDR2 ANQGSEA. This CDR3 has 12 residues. V lost 3 bases and J 0 bases, leaving 6 bases between the germline ends. CDR3 bases: TGCAGCGTTGACGACAGCTCCTACGAGCAGTACTTC. It yields the protein CSVDDSSYEQYF.

The V call is TRBV5-1, the J call TRBJ2-1, with 7 bases aligning to TRBD1. The CDR3 is 16 amino acids. Losses at the gene ends were 0 bases for V and 5 bases for J; bases not matched to a gene: 8. Germline V gene data show CDR1 as SGHRS and CDR2 as YFSETQ. CDR3 coding DNA: TGCGCCAGCAGCTTGGGTGGCAGGGGGATGGACAATGAGCAGTTCTTC. Amino acid sequence: CASSLGGRGMDNEQFF.

This clone was seen only a few times. This chain uses TRBV11-2 with TRBJ2-7; tentative D call: TRBD2 (5 bases). CDR1 is SGHAT and CDR2 is FQNNGV in the germline V gene. Trimming left V 6 bases short and J 4 bases short, with 19 bases between. The CDR3 is made up of 15 amino acids. The CDR3 is CASSQGGGQSYEQYF. DNA of the CDR3: TGTGCCAGCAGTCAAGGAGGTGGGCAGTCTTACGAGCAGTACTTC.

J is TRBJ1-2 and V is TRBV6-4, with a possible D match to TRBD1 (5 bases). CDR1 is MRHNA and CDR2 is SNTAGT in the germline V gene. V lost 2 bases to trimming and J lost 0 bases, with 19 bases between them. CDR3 length equals 18 residues. DNA for the CDR3: TGTGCCAGCAGTGACGGGTCCGGCAGGGATATCGCTAACTATGGCTACACCTTC. Translated, it gives CASSDGSGRDIANYGYTF.

CDR3 region: CASSSPGGGETNEKLFF. The CDR3 coding sequence is TGTGCCAGTAGTAGCCCCGGCGGTGGAGAGACTAATGAAAAACTGTTTTTT. The chain uses TRBV19 and TRBJ1-4; D gene uncertain. The V gene's germline CDR1 is LNHDA and CDR2 SQIVND (reference sequence). Trimming left V 4 bases short and J 2 bases short, with 17 bases between. The CDR3 sequence is 17 residues long.

Concerning this clone: The same CDR3 is also encoded by other DNA sequences in this sample. V and J are TRBV19 and TRBJ1-5; 7 bases fit TRBD1. The germline gives CDR1 LNHDA, CDR2 SQIVND (reference sequence). V shed 1 base and J 3 bases; nucleotides not matched to a gene: 6. The CDR3 spans 16 residues. The CDR3 sequence: CASSIVGTAPNQPQHF. CDR3 DNA: TGTGCCAGTAGTATAGTAGGGACAGCTCCCAATCAGCCCCAGCATTTT.

The chain uses TRBV6-2 or TRBV6-3 and TRBJ1-5, with D unclear. CDR3 length: 12 amino acids. Germline CDR1 is MNHEY and CDR2 is SVGEGT. The ends were cut back, 5 bases at V and 7 bases at J, with 9 bases in the middle. The CDR3: CASSNPRQPQHF. DNA of the CDR3: TGTGCCAGCAGTAACCCTCGGCAGCCCCAGCATTTT.

The chain recombines TRBV7-9 with TRBJ2-7, with TRBD1 matching over 9 bases. CDR3 size: 16 residues. The junction had 14 bases not matched to a gene; V was cut back by 5 bases and J by 6 bases. Looked up from germline, CDR1 is SEHNR and CDR2 is FQNEAQ (reference sequence). The CDR3 coding sequence is TGTGCCAGCAGCCTCAATGCCGGGACAGGGCTCGGCGAGCAGTACTTC. Translating gives CASSLNAGTGLGEQYF.

The chain joins TRBV19 to TRBJ2-7; tentatively, D is TRBD1 (5 bases). Trimming shortened V by 6 bases and J by 2 bases, and 11 bases separated the two germline ends. The CDR3 is made up of 13 amino acids. Germline V gene sequence: CDR1 LNHDA, CDR2 SQIVND (reference sequence). In DNA, the CDR3 is TGTGCCAGTAGACAGACAGAAGCCTACGAGCAGTACTTC. Encoded protein: CASRQTEAYEQYF.

The V and J genes are TRBV30 and TRBJ2-4, with D uncertain. Germline V gene lookup returns CDR1 GTSNPN and CDR2 SVGIG (reference sequence). Trimming shortened V by 5 bases and J by 9 bases, and 14 bases separated the two germline ends. The CDR3 runs to 12 residues. Here the CDR3 DNA reads TGTGCCTGGGGGCGGCTTGGCGGCATTCAGTACTTC. Protein product: CAWGRLGGIQYF.

The rearrangement links TRBV3-1 (or the pseudogene TRBV3-2) to TRBJ2-1; tentatively, D is TRBD2 (5 bases). Trimming shortened V by 5 bases and J by 2 bases, and 7 bases separated the two germline ends. Germline V gene lookup returns CDR1 LGHDT and CDR2 YNNKEL (reference sequence). The CDR3 runs to 13 residues. The CDR3 DNA reads as TGTGCCAGCAGCGCCGGGACCTACAATGAGCAGTTCTTC. Protein product: CASSAGTYNEQFF.

V usage is TRBV27 and J usage is TRBJ2-1; 8 nucleotides line up with TRBD1. Trimming removed 5 bases from V and 1 base from J; junction bases left unmatched: 1. The germline V gene has CDR1 MNHEY and CDR2 SMNVEV (reference sequence). CDR3 length equals 14 residues. The CDR3 nucleotides read TGTGCCAGCAGTAACAGGGGGTCCTACAATGAGCAGTTCTTC. Encoded protein: CASSNRGSYNEQFF.